This T cell receptor (beta chain) stems from a study of T cell responses to AZD1222 COVID-19 vaccine. Points from the study as a whole: Once two AZD1222 doses were given, Spike-specific TCR breadth and depth went up. Clonal diversity was possibly underestimated, and white British individuals and females predominated among donors.

The assay was immunoSEQ multiplex PCR, and TCRdb's table has in-frame clones only and misses some. Among 150,000 or so clones, about 90% were seen once, and the ten largest hold 1.1%. A remark on this clone: No antigen is known for it.

The source material was peripheral blood, sampled 28 days after the second AZD1222 dose. The receptor was isolated from an adult who received the AZD1222 COVID-19 vaccine.

This CDR3 is CASSRAGGNQETQYF. The CDR3 coding sequence is TGTGCCAGCAGCCGAGCGGGGGGAAACCAAGAGACCCAGTACTTC. This chain connects TRBV11-2 to TRBJ2-5, with 9 bases identical to TRBD2. Germline V CDR1 and CDR2: SGHAT, FQNNGV. Losses at the gene ends were 5 bases for V and 0 bases for J; bases not matched to a gene: 4. This CDR3 has 15 residues.